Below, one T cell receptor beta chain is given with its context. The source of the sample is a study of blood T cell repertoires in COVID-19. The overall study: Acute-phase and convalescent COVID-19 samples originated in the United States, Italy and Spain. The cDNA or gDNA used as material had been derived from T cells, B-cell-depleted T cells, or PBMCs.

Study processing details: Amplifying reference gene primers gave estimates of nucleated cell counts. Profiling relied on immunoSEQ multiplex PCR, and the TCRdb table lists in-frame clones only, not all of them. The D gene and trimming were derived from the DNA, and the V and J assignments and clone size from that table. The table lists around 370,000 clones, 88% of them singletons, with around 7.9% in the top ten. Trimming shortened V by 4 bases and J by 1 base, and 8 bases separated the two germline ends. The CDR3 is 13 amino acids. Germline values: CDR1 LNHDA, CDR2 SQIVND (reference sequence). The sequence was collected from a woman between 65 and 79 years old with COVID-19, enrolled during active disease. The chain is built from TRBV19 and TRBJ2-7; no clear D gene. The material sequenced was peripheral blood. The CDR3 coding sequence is TGTGCCAGTAGTACTGGCAAATCCTACGAGCAGTACTTC. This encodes CASSTGKSYEQYF.